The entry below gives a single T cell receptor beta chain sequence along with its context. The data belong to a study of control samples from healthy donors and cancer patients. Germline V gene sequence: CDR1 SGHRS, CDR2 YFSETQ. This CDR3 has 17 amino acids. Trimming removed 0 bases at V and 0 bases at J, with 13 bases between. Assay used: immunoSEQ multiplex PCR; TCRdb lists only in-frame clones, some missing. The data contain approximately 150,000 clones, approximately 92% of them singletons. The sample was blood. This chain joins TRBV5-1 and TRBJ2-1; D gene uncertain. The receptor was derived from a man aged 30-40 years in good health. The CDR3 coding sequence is TGCGCCAGCAGCTTGGTCGAAGTTCTTAGCTCCTACAATGAGCAGTTCTTC. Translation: CASSLVEVLSSYNEQFF.